Shown below are 28 T cell receptor beta chains from a single sample sequenced in a study of blood T cells in healthy people across ages. The use of a sample-barcoded 5' primer and a J-beta primer mix characterized a second PCR of about 6 to 12 cycles. TCRdb reprocessed the 5' RACE reads via MiXCR and lists one record per CDR3 protein. The data hold fewer than 1,200,000 distinct CDR3 sequences, with approximately 25% observed a single time. This same sample was also part of a study on T cells of mothers and their children.

Sequences were obtained from blood. The receptors were gathered from a girl aged 2 to 10 in good health.

This clonotype has just a few counts. The chain employs TRBV7-3 and TRBJ2-3; D may be TRBD1 or TRBD2 (6 bases each). The CDR3 has 14 residues. With 5 bases removed from V and 6 bases from J, the gap between germline ends came to 15 bases. The germline V gene has CDR1 SGHTA and CDR2 FQGTGA. The CDR3, as DNA: TGTGCCAGCAGCCCCTTGGGGGGCCATGATACGCAGTATTTT. Protein: CASSPLGGHDTQYF.

The gene calls are TRBV7-2 and TRBJ2-3; D is possibly TRBD2 (6 bases). Germline V gene sequence: CDR1 SGHTA, CDR2 FQGNSA. V shed 2 bases and J shed 0 bases, with 12 bases lying between them. This CDR3 comprises 16 residues. The CDR3 is CASSLSGTPSTDTQYF. The CDR3 DNA reads TGTGCCAGCAGCTTATCGGGGACTCCTAGCACAGATACGCAGTATTTT. The full variable domain, completed using reference TRBV7-2 and TRBJ2-3, is GAGVSQSPSNKVTEKGKDVELRCDPISGHTALYWYRQSLGQGLEFLIYFQGNSAPDKSGLPSDRFSAERTGGSVSTLTIQRTQQEDSAVYLCASSLSGTPSTDTQYFGPGTRLTVL.

The DNA of the CDR3 is TGTGCCAGCAGCCAAGAGGGTCGCGAGCAGTACTTC. This translates into CASSQEGREQYF. The J gene is TRBJ2-1, the V gene TRBV3-1; D is unclear. TRBJ2-7 explains the end of the DNA better; the J call may be wrong. Per the germline V gene, CDR1 is LGHDT and CDR2 is YNNKEL (reference sequence). The CDR3 spans 12 residues.

The table lists this clonotype with a few counts. The chain recombines TRBV28 with TRBJ2-7; no clear D gene. Trimming left V 7 bases short and J 2 bases short, with 15 bases between. The CDR3 has 14 residues. CDR1 and CDR2 from the germline V gene are MDHEN and SYDVKM. The CDR3 protein is CASNSLAGAYEQYF. CDR3 DNA sequence: TGTGCCAGCAACTCCCTGGCAGGCGCCTACGAGCAGTACTTC.

The CDR3 DNA reads as TGTGCCAGTAGTATAATTCTAGAAGAGACCCAGTACTTC. It is translated as CASSIILEETQYF. This rearrangement joins TRBV19 to TRBJ2-5, with unresolved D. The CDR3 has 13 amino acids. Trimming took 2 bases from V and 3 from J, leaving 7 bases between them. Germline values: CDR1 LNHDA, CDR2 SQIVND (reference sequence).

This clonotype was counted a few times. This sequence joins TRBV3-1 and TRBJ1-2; D uncertain. The CDR3 runs 12 residues. CDR1 and CDR2 (germline): LGHDT, YNNKEL (reference sequence). Trimming left V 1 base short and J 13 bases short, with 13 bases between. CDR3 bases: TGTGCCAGCAGCCAAGGGTTTTATGGGTGCACCTTC. Its protein product is CASSQGFYGCTF.

This clonotype was seen more than once but under ten times. The rearrangement uses TRBV3-1 and TRBJ2-5, with 7 positions matching TRBD2. The J call may not be correct, given that the DNA end is closer to TRBJ2-1. The CDR3 runs to 16 residues. Germline loops: CDR1 LGHDT, CDR2 YNNKEL (reference sequence). The DNA for the CDR3 is TGTGCCAGCAGCCGCGTTCAGCGGGGCCATTACAATGAGCAGTTCTTC. Protein: CASSRVQRGHYNEQFF.

The V and J genes are TRBV20-1 and TRBJ1-1, with a tentative D call TRBD1 (6 bases). The CDR3 consists of 13 residues. Trimming shortened V by 4 bases and J by 5 bases, and 14 bases separated the two germline ends. CDR1 and CDR2 (germline): DFQATT, SNEGSKA (reference sequence). For the CDR3, the DNA is TGCAGTGCTAAAGTGGCAGGGGAAACTGAAGCTTTCTTT. Translated: CSAKVAGETEAFF.

Only a few counts were recorded for this clonotype. The genes are TRBV11-1 and TRBJ1-1; 7 bases match TRBD1. V lost 2 bases to trimming and J lost 5 bases; unmatched junction nucleotides: 2. The CDR3 runs 13 residues. Per germline, CDR1 SGHAT and CDR2 FQDESV (reference sequence). CDR3 DNA: TGTGCCAGCAGCTTAACAGGGGAGACTGAAGCTTTCTTT. Residues: CASSLTGETEAFF. Using reference TRBV11-1 and TRBJ1-1 for the parts outside the CDR3, the full variable domain is EAEVAQSPRYKITEKSQAVAFWCDPISGHATLYWYRQILGQGPELLVQFQDESVVDDSQLPKDRFSAERLKGVDSTLKIQPAELGDSAMYLCASSLTGETEAFFGQGTRLTVV.

This rearrangement joins TRBV29-1 to TRBJ1-5; D possibly corresponds to TRBD1 (5 bases). The CDR3 loop spans 12 amino acids. Trimming stripped 4 bases from V and 7 bases from J, with 11 bases between. The germline V gene has CDR1 SQVTM and CDR2 ANQGSEA. The CDR3 here is CSVAGAEQPQHF. CDR3 sequence (DNA): TGCAGCGTTGCCGGGGCGGAGCAGCCCCAGCATTTT.

This clonotype appeared a few times. This rearrangement joins TRBV4-2 to TRBJ2-7; 7 bases match TRBD1. CDR1 and CDR2 (germline): LGHNA, YNFKEQ. This CDR3 spans 17 amino acids. V lost 0 bases and J lost 4; bases outside the gene matches: 12. The CDR3 DNA follows: TGTGCCAGCAGCCAAGATCTTAGACAGGGTGGCGGGTACGAGCAGTACTTC. Translated: CASSQDLRQGGGYEQYF.

This clonotype was detected only a few times. The rearrangement joins TRBV4-3 to TRBJ1-4, with TRBD1 as a possible D gene (6 bases). The CDR3 is made up of 14 amino acids. Deletions cut 6 bases from V and 7 bases from J, with 15 bases between. The germline V gene has CDR1 LGHNA and CDR2 YSLEER. This CDR3 reads CASSGGVTGEKLFF. The CDR3 DNA sequence: TGCGCCAGCAGTGGAGGGGTGACAGGTGAAAAACTGTTTTTT.

The genes are TRBV24-1 and TRBJ2-5; no clear D. Deletions cut 2 bases from V and 1 base from J, with 10 bases between. The germline V gene has CDR1 KGHDR and CDR2 SFDVKD. The CDR3 runs 15 residues. For the CDR3, the DNA is TGTGCCACCAGTGATTCCTACCTGACCCAAGAGACCCAGTACTTC. This translates into CATSDSYLTQETQYF.

This clonotype was observed a few times. This may come from a read error, since a much larger clone is one base off. This chain joins TRBV7-8 and TRBJ2-2; 15 bases match TRBD2. V was pared by 5 bases and J by 6 bases, with 13 bases of the junction left unmatched. The germline CDR1 and CDR2 sequences are SGHVS and FQNEAQ. The CDR3 extends over 19 amino acids. This CDR3 is CASSPRTSGRALDAGELFF. The DNA for the CDR3 is TGTGCCAGCAGCCCGAGGACTAGCGGGAGGGCCCTCGACGCCGGGGAGCTGTTTTTT.

The chain recombines TRBV28 with TRBJ2-5, with D maybe TRBD2 (5 bases). The DNA end is more similar to TRBJ2-7, so the J call may be wrong. The CDR3 spans 15 residues. Germline loops: CDR1 MDHEN, CDR2 SYDVKM. The CDR3 loop reads CASSFGGKTRYEQYF. CDR3 nucleotides: TGTGCCAGCAGTTTTGGAGGAAAGACCCGATACGAGCAGTACTTC.

This chain links TRBV7-9 with TRBJ2-7; a possible D gene is TRBD2 (5 bases). The V gene lost 6 bases and the J gene lost 7 bases, with 19 bases spanning the gap. The germline CDR1 and CDR2 sequences are SEHNR and FQNEAQ (reference sequence). This CDR3 has 14 amino acids. CDR3 nucleotides: TGTGCCAGCAGTCCAAGGGAAGGGTCGGGAGAGCAGTACTTC. This gives the protein CASSPREGSGEQYF.

The V call is TRBV3-1, the J call TRBJ2-7; D gene unclear. Germline CDR1 LGHDT, CDR2 YNNKEL (reference sequence). This CDR3 region has 14 residues. Trimming cost V 1 base and J 0 bases, with 7 bases left between them. The CDR3 DNA reads as TGTGCCAGCAGCCAAGGCAGGATCTCCTACGAGCAGTACTTC. This gives the protein CASSQGRISYEQYF.

This clonotype has only a few counts. This chain connects TRBV5-1 to TRBJ1-1, with a possible D match to TRBD1 (5 bases). The germline gives CDR1 SGHRS, CDR2 YFSETQ. CDR3 length: 15 residues. The V end was cut by 0 bases, the J end by 1 base, with 10 bases between. In DNA, the CDR3 is TGCGCCAGCAGCTTGGTCCGGGACGGGAACACTGAAGCTTTCTTT. It yields the protein CASSLVRDGNTEAFF.

This clonotype was observed a few times. V usage is TRBV11-3 and J usage is TRBJ2-7; 7 positions match TRBD1. This CDR3 has 14 amino acids. The germline V gene has CDR1 SGHNT and CDR2 YENEEA. Losses at the gene ends were 4 bases for V and 3 bases for J; bases not matched to a gene: 6. CDR3 residues: CASSSRDRYYEQYF. CDR3 DNA: TGTGCCAGCAGCTCCCGGGACAGATACTACGAGCAGTACTTC.

This clonotype was counted only a few times. The chain joins TRBV20-1 to TRBJ2-1; 8 bases are shared with TRBD1. V shed 5 bases and J 8 bases; nucleotides not matched to a gene: 8. The CDR3 consists of 13 residues. Germline V gene lookup returns CDR1 DFQATT and CDR2 SNEGSKA (reference sequence). The CDR3 sequence is CSAARTGRDEQFF. The CDR3 region has the DNA TGCAGTGCTGCTAGGACAGGGCGGGATGAGCAGTTCTTC.

This chain connects TRBV5-1 to TRBJ1-6; TRBD1 matches 8 bases. Trimming at V came to 2 bases and at J to 0 bases, leaving 4 bases not matched to a gene. Looked up from germline, CDR1 is SGHRS and CDR2 is YFSETQ. This CDR3 is 17 amino acids long. The CDR3 region is CASSFGQGSSYNSPLHF. The CDR3 DNA is TGCGCCAGCAGCTTCGGACAGGGAAGCTCCTATAATTCACCCCTCCACTTT.

This clonotype was counted only a few times. The J gene is TRBJ2-1, the V gene TRBV12-3 or TRBV12-4; no clear D. This CDR3 has 13 amino acids. The ends were cut back, 2 bases at V and 5 bases at J, with 7 bases in the middle. The chain's CDR3 is CASSLSLDNEQFF. The CDR3, as DNA: TGTGCCAGCAGTTTAAGTCTTGACAATGAGCAGTTCTTC.

This rearrangement joins TRBV10-2 to TRBJ2-5; D unresolved. Looked up from germline, CDR1 is WSHSY and CDR2 is SAAADI. Trimming removed 2 bases at V and 4 bases at J, with 8 bases between. The CDR3 runs to 13 residues. The CDR3 protein is CASSEDWVETQYF. The CDR3 coding sequence is TGCGCCAGCAGTGAGGACTGGGTAGAGACCCAGTACTTC.

This chain connects TRBV20-1 to TRBJ2-5; 10 nucleotides agree with TRBD2. The DNA end lines up better with TRBJ2-1; the J call may be wrong. The V gene's germline CDR1 is DFQATT and CDR2 SNEGSKA (reference sequence). The CDR3 length is 15 residues. The CDR3 DNA sequence: TGCAGTGCTCGACTAGCGGGCCCCCCGGGCAATGAGCAGTTCTTC. It specifies CSARLAGPPGNEQFF.

This clonotype was found a few times. This chain joins TRBV29-1 and TRBJ1-4, with D possibly matching TRBD1 (5 bases). The CDR3 is 13 residues long. The germline V and J ends were trimmed by 4 bases and 5 bases, with 11 bases remaining between them. Germline V gives CDR1 SQVTM, CDR2 ANQGSEA. CDR3 protein: CSVVQELNEKLFF. In nucleotides, the CDR3 is TGCAGCGTTGTACAGGAGCTGAATGAAAAACTGTTTTTT.

The chain combines TRBV11-1 with TRBJ2-1; TRBD1 matches 7 bases. Trimming removed 5 bases from V and 6 bases from J; junction bases left unmatched: 10. The germline CDR1 and CDR2 sequences are SGHAT and FQDESV (reference sequence). The length of the CDR3 is 15 residues. The chain's CDR3 is CASSHGTDVSNEQFF. The CDR3 DNA follows: TGTGCCAGCAGCCACGGGACAGACGTTTCCAATGAGCAGTTCTTC.

This chain connects TRBV3-1 to TRBJ2-5; possibly TRBD1 for D (6 bases). This CDR3 has 23 residues. Trimming stripped 6 bases from V and 5 bases from J, with 43 bases between. The germline V gene encodes CDR1 LGHDT and CDR2 YNNKEL (reference sequence). CDR3 in amino acids: CASSRRHRDTLRPSLPMVETQYF. Here the CDR3 DNA reads TGTGCCAGCAGTCGTCGTCACCGGGACACCCTGCGGCCTTCTTTGCCGATGGTGGAGACCCAGTACTTC.

This sequence joins TRBV10-3 and TRBJ2-3, with D unresolved. Trimming left V 0 bases short and J 5 bases short, with 0 bases between. The CDR3 length is 11 residues. CDR1 ENHRY and CDR2 SYGVKD come from the germline V gene. CDR3 loop: CAISESDTQYF. The CDR3 DNA reads as TGTGCCATCAGTGAGTCAGATACGCAGTATTTT.